The 18 T cell receptor beta chains listed next were all sequenced from one sample in a study of neurological immune-mediated disorders. Using its own MiXCR run on the 5' RACE reads, TCRdb lists one record per CDR3 protein. The top ten clones hold roughly 15% of a sample with over 45,000 distinct CDR3 sequences, 3% of them seen once. Sequencing was carried out using PBMCs. The receptors stem from a woman aged 45-65 years with multiple sclerosis.

Many counts were recorded for this clonotype. This rearrangement joins TRBV5-1 to TRBJ2-1; unclear D gene. This CDR3 contains 11 residues. CDR1 and CDR2 from the germline V gene are SGHRS and YFSETQ. Trimming took off 0 bases at V and 7 bases at J, with 2 bases between the two ends. The CDR3 DNA reads as TGCGCCAGCAGCTTGGAAAATGAGCAGTTCTTC. It is translated as CASSLENEQFF.

This clonotype was observed at least ten times. V and J are TRBV6-6 and TRBJ2-1; no definite D call. The length of the CDR3 is 15 residues. V was pared by 0 bases and J by 0 bases, with 6 bases between. Germline V gene lookup returns CDR1 MNHNY and CDR2 SVGAGI (reference sequence). CDR3 nucleotides: TGTGCCAGCAGTTACTCGATTGGCTCCTACAATGAGCAGTTCTTC. The encoded protein is CASSYSIGSYNEQFF.

This clonotype was recorded at least ten times. The gene calls are TRBV3-1 and TRBJ2-1, with D unclear. V lost 1 base and J 9 bases, leaving 16 bases between the germline ends. This CDR3 spans 15 amino acids. Germline CDR1 and CDR2: LGHDT and YNNKEL (reference sequence). The CDR3 sequence: CASSQGLVSRSEQFF. DNA of the CDR3: TGTGCCAGCAGCCAAGGGCTAGTTAGCCGCAGTGAGCAGTTCTTC.

There are many counts of this clonotype. The chain combines TRBV25-1 with TRBJ1-6, with D hard to call. The CDR3 runs to 12 residues. V lost 1 base and J lost 10, with 5 bases in between. CDR1 is MGHDK, CDR2 SYGVNS, per germline. The CDR3 DNA reads as TGTGCCAGCAGTGAATCGGGGTCACCCCTCCACTTT. Amino acids: CASSESGSPLHF.

There are many counts of this clonotype. The gene calls are TRBV5-1 and TRBJ2-3; the match to TRBD2 covers 9 bases. Looked up from germline, CDR1 is SGHRS and CDR2 is YFSETQ. The CDR3 sequence is 15 residues long. J was trimmed by 5 bases and V by 0 bases; bases with no gene match: 4. CDR3 bases: TGCGCCAGCAGCTTGGAAGGTAGCGGGGGAGATACGCAGTATTTT. Translation gives CASSLEGSGGDTQYF.

This clonotype came up many times. The chain carries TRBV20-1 and TRBJ2-2, with 12 bases fitting TRBD2. Germline values: CDR1 DFQATT, CDR2 SNEGSKA (reference sequence). The CDR3 extends over 16 amino acids. The V gene end was trimmed by 3 bases and the J gene end by 4 bases; junction bases not matched to a gene: 6. CDR3 DNA sequence: TGCAGTGCTAGCCCTAGCGGGAGGGTGCTCACCGGGGAGCTGTTTTTT. The encoded protein is CSASPSGRVLTGELFF.

A few counts support this clonotype. The final CDR3 position lacks the conserved phenylalanine or tryptophan, pointing to a likely read error. The V and J genes are TRBV20-1 and TRBJ2-4; D uncertain. The CDR3 has 12 amino acids. Germline V gene data show CDR1 as DFQATT and CDR2 as SNEGSKA (reference sequence). V was trimmed by 6 bases and J by 2 bases, leaving 8 bases between them. The CDR3 spells CSAIKTKNIQYC. For the CDR3, the DNA is TGCAGTGCCATCAAGACCAAAAACATTCAGTACTGC.

The sample holds many counts of this clonotype. This chain uses TRBV9 with TRBJ2-1; D possibly corresponds to TRBD2 (6 bases). Trimming removed 0 bases from V and 0 bases from J, with 13 bases in between. The CDR3 covers 17 residues. The germline CDR1 and CDR2 sequences are SGDLS and YYNGEE. CDR3 bases: TGTGCCAGCAGCGTAGGATGGGTCGGGAGCTCCTACAATGAGCAGTTCTTC. Amino acid sequence: CASSVGWVGSSYNEQFF.

In this sample, this clonotype turned up a few times. One end of the junction does not line up with germline, which may come from a read error. The chain couples TRBV7-3 to TRBJ1-6, with D possibly TRBD1 on 5 matching bases. The CDR3 totals 13 residues. Germline CDR1 and CDR2: SGHTA and FQGTGA. The CDR3: CASSLDRRSTLNF. Here the CDR3 DNA reads TGTGCCAGCAGCTTAGACAGACGCTCAACCCTCAACTTT.

This clonotype was observed many times. The CDR3 loop is CSAGLGLAIVETQYF. For the CDR3, the DNA is TGCAGTGCTGGCCTCGGACTAGCGATTGTGGAGACCCAGTACTTC. This sequence joins TRBV20-1 and TRBJ2-5; 9 bases are shared with TRBD2. Per the germline V gene, CDR1 is DFQATT and CDR2 is SNEGSKA (reference sequence). Germline trimming cut 5 bases from V and 5 bases from J; bases unmatched to any gene: 12. The CDR3 totals 15 residues.

In this sample, this clonotype turned up many times. The J gene is TRBJ1-2, the V gene TRBV11-2, with D unresolved. The V gene's germline CDR1 is SGHAT and CDR2 FQNNGV. Trimming left V 1 base short and J 3 bases short, with 6 bases between. CDR3 length: 13 amino acids. The CDR3 DNA is TGTGCCAGCAGCTTAGTCCGGGACTATGGCTACACCTTC. It specifies CASSLVRDYGYTF.

This clonotype has a handful of counts. A much larger clone differs from this one at a single base, so this may be a read error. This is likely a read error, given that the CDR3 carries no conserved phenylalanine or tryptophan at its end. The rearrangement links TRBV20-1 to TRBJ2-4; D is undetermined. The CDR3 runs 13 residues. The V gene lost 1 base and the J gene lost 8 bases, with 12 bases spanning the gap. CDR1 is DFQATT and CDR2 is SNEGSKA in the germline V gene (reference sequence). CDR3 DNA: TGCAGTGCTAGAGGGTATTCGTCGGACATTCAGTACTAC. Translating gives CSARGYSSDIQYY.

At least ten counts were recorded for this clonotype. The V and J genes are TRBV5-1 and TRBJ2-5; TRBD1 matches at 8 bases. V gave up 1 base and J gave up 4 bases; unmatched junction bases: 6. Germline lookup yields CDR1 SGHRS and CDR2 YFSETQ. The CDR3 runs 15 residues. In nucleotides, the CDR3 is TGCGCCAGCAGCTTGATACCGGGACAGGTAGAGACCCAGTACTTC. This translates into CASSLIPGQVETQYF. Combining the CDR3 with reference TRBV5-1 and TRBJ2-5 gives the whole variable domain KAGVTQTPRYLIKTRGQQVTLSCSPISGHRSVSWYQQTPGQGLQFLFEYFSETQRNKGNFPGRFSGRQFSNSRSEMNVSTLELGDSALYLCASSLIPGQVETQYFGPGTRLLVL.

Many counts were recorded for this clonotype. The CDR3 DNA follows: TGTGCCAGCAGCCAAGATATGGCGGTCTACAATGAGCAGTTCTTC. It codes for CASSQDMAVYNEQFF. The J gene is TRBJ2-1, the V gene TRBV3-1; D remains unclear. Trimming stripped 0 bases from V and 3 bases from J, with 9 bases between. The germline V gene has CDR1 LGHDT and CDR2 YNNKEL (reference sequence). The CDR3 contains 15 residues.

This clonotype was counted many times. The V call is TRBV7-9, the J call TRBJ2-1, with 10 bases matching TRBD2. Germline V gene data show CDR1 as SEHNR and CDR2 as FQNEAQ (reference sequence). V trimming: 2 bases; J trimming: 8 bases; junction bases outside the gene matches: 9. The CDR3 has 16 amino acids. DNA of the CDR3: TGTGCCAGCAGCTTACAAGGTACTAGCGGGAAGGATGAGCAGTTCTTC. Amino acid sequence: CASSLQGTSGKDEQFF. Complete variable domain (other parts from reference TRBV7-9 and TRBJ2-1): DTGVSQNPRHKITKRGQNVTFRCDPISEHNRLYWYRQTLGQGPEFLTYFQNEAQLEKSRLLSDRFSAERPKGSFSTLEIQRTEQGDSAMYLCASSLQGTSGKDEQFFGPGTRLTVL.

This clonotype showed up many times. The chain is built from TRBV29-1 and TRBJ2-3; D is uncertain. Germline CDR1 is SQVTM and CDR2 is ANQGSEA. The length of the CDR3 is 13 residues. Trimming shortened V by 3 bases and J by 2 bases, and 9 bases separated the two germline ends. The CDR3 region is CSVEPPSTDTQYF. Here the CDR3 DNA reads TGCAGCGTTGAGCCCCCTTCCACAGATACGCAGTATTTT.

This clonotype was seen repeatedly, ten times or more. The chain couples TRBV11-3 to TRBJ2-3; D unclear. The CDR3 runs 12 residues. Trimming left V 5 bases short and J 11 bases short, with 14 bases between. Germline values: CDR1 SGHNT, CDR2 YENEEA. CDR3 nucleotides: TGTGCCAGCAGCCTAGGACCTATTAGGCAGTATTTT. As protein: CASSLGPIRQYF.

This clonotype was seen ten or more times. The gene calls are TRBV5-1 and TRBJ2-3; D is unresolved. V lost 7 bases and J lost 6, with 9 bases in between. Germline V gene sequence: CDR1 SGHRS, CDR2 YFSETQ. The CDR3 extends over 11 amino acids. CDR3 sequence: CASGPTDTQYF. In DNA, the CDR3 is TGCGCCAGCGGACCTACCGATACGCAGTATTTT.